The 19 T cell receptor beta chains presented below share a single source sample, sequenced in a study of CD8+CD57+ T cells in acquired aplastic anemia. Both TCR beta VDJ combination and CDR3 sequence profiling were carried out. Genomic DNA was the template for this profiling. TCRdb redid the calling of the reads with MiXCR, one entry per CDR3 protein. The data contain some 150,000 distinct CDR3 sequences, 71% of them singletons. The sequenced patients had an expansion of CD8+CD57+ cells seen by flow cytometry. Sequencing was performed on sorted CD4+, CD8+, or CD8+CD57+ T cells (not recorded which) from PBMCs. All receptors derive from a human donor with aplastic anemia.

The DNA for the CDR3 is TGTGCCACCAGTGATTTGGTTAACACCATATATTTT. This translates into CATSDLVNTIYF. The V gene is TRBV24-1, the J gene TRBJ1-3; D remains ambiguous. V gave up 0 bases and J gave up 7 bases, with 3 bases separating them. This CDR3 has 12 amino acids. Germline assignment: CDR1 KGHDR and CDR2 SFDVKD.

The V call is TRBV20-1, the J call TRBJ2-7; a possible D gene is TRBD2 (6 bases). V was shortened by 1 base and J by 0 bases, with 13 bases between the two germline ends. Germline V gene sequence: CDR1 DFQATT, CDR2 SNEGSKA (reference sequence). This CDR3 is 15 amino acids long. DNA for the CDR3: TGCAGTGCTAGAGGCCTTAGCGGTAGCTCCTACGAGCAGTACTTC. Its protein is CSARGLSGSSYEQYF.

The V gene is TRBV15, the J gene TRBJ2-2, with 7 nucleotides matching TRBD2. Germline V gene sequence: CDR1 LNHNV, CDR2 YYDKDF (reference sequence). V shed 0 bases, J shed 4 bases, and the junction held 2 bases outside the gene matches. This CDR3 region has 15 residues. This chain's CDR3 is CATSRDREGTGELFF. As DNA, the CDR3 is TGTGCCACCAGCAGAGACAGGGAGGGCACCGGGGAGCTGTTTTTT.

The chain combines TRBV7-2 with TRBJ2-7, with D maybe TRBD2 (6 bases). V lost 1 base and J 2 bases, leaving 12 bases between the germline ends. Germline CDR1 and CDR2: SGHTA and FQGNSA. This CDR3 is built from 15 residues. The CDR3 DNA reads TGTGCCAGCAGCTTAGTTAGCGGAGCTACCTACGAGCAGTACTTC. This codes for CASSLVSGATYEQYF.

This chain joins TRBV29-1 and TRBJ1-1; no definite D call. The CDR3 extends over 14 amino acids. V dropped 4 bases and J dropped 1 base, with 13 bases sitting between them. Germline CDR1 is SQVTM and CDR2 is ANQGSEA. The CDR3 here is CSVGGGVENTEAFF. The CDR3 DNA sequence: TGCAGCGTTGGGGGTGGGGTGGAGAACACTGAAGCTTTCTTT.

As DNA, the CDR3 is TGCAGTGCTAGACCTTTTAGCGCCTCCTACGAGCAGTACTTC. Its translation: CSARPFSASYEQYF. The chain couples TRBV20-1 to TRBJ2-7; weak D call: TRBD2 (5 bases). The CDR3 covers 14 residues. V lost 2 bases, J lost 0 bases, and 11 bases lay in between. From germline, CDR1 is DFQATT and CDR2 SNEGSKA (reference sequence).

The chain carries TRBV7-9 and TRBJ2-7; possible D gene TRBD2, 5 bases. CDR1 and CDR2 from the germline V gene are SEHNR and FQNEAQ (reference sequence). V lost 2 bases and J 5 bases, leaving 10 bases between the germline ends. The CDR3 loop spans 13 amino acids. CDR3 coding DNA: TGTGCCAGCAGCTTAAGAGGGAACCACGAGCAGTACTTC. Its protein is CASSLRGNHEQYF.

The chain combines TRBV29-1 with TRBJ2-7; the D gene is possibly TRBD2 (5 bases). Per germline, CDR1 SQVTM and CDR2 ANQGSEA. CDR3 length equals 11 residues. V was trimmed by 4 bases and J by 6 bases, leaving 10 bases between them. The CDR3 DNA sequence: TGCAGCGTTGCTTTAGGGAGCGAGCAGTACTTC. The encoded protein is CSVALGSEQYF.

V usage is TRBV2 and J usage is TRBJ1-1, with a possible D match to TRBD1 (6 bases). This CDR3 spans 12 amino acids. Between the trimmed V and J ends, which lost 8 bases and 11 bases, there was a span of 18 bases. The germline gives CDR1 SNHLY, CDR2 FYNNEI. In DNA, the CDR3 is TGTGCCAGCTCCCCAAACAGGGTGGAGGCTTTCTTT. This sequence encodes CASSPNRVEAFF.

This sequence joins TRBV9 and TRBJ2-5; tentative D call: TRBD2 (5 bases). Trimming stripped 7 bases from V and 4 bases from J, with 14 bases between. Looked up from germline, CDR1 is SGDLS and CDR2 is YYNGEE. CDR3 length: 13 residues. The CDR3, as DNA: TGTGCCAGCCGTGAGGGCACCCCAGAGACCCAGTACTTC. Translation: CASREGTPETQYF.

The rearrangement joins TRBV7-9 to TRBJ1-2, with TRBD1 matching over 9 bases. Germline values: CDR1 SEHNR, CDR2 FQNEAQ (reference sequence). The CDR3 extends over 15 amino acids. Trimming took 4 bases from V and 5 from J; bases not matched to a gene: 8. The DNA of the CDR3 is TGTGCCAGCAGCTCGAACGGACAGGGGCAATATGGCTACACCTTC. Amino acids: CASSSNGQGQYGYTF.

The V and J genes are TRBV11-3 and TRBJ2-1; 10 positions match TRBD2. Germline-derived CDR1 and CDR2 are SGHNT and YENEEA. This CDR3 contains 18 residues. Trimming took 5 bases from V and 0 from J; bases not matched to a gene: 10. This CDR3 is CASSPHRPSGSSYNEQFF. The CDR3 DNA sequence: TGTGCCAGCAGCCCGCACCGTCCTAGCGGGAGCTCCTACAATGAGCAGTTCTTC.

The chain employs TRBV10-3 and TRBJ2-5, with a weak D call TRBD2 (5 bases). Looked up from germline, CDR1 is ENHRY and CDR2 is SYGVKD. V dropped 4 bases and J dropped 5 bases, with 17 bases sitting between them. The CDR3 covers 15 residues. This chain's CDR3 is CAISGSTKGGETQYF. CDR3 bases: TGTGCCATCAGTGGGTCGACTAAGGGTGGGGAGACCCAGTACTTC.

The J gene is TRBJ2-5, the V gene TRBV24-1; 10 bases fit TRBD2. Germline V gene sequence: CDR1 KGHDR, CDR2 SFDVKD. V shed 4 bases, J shed 1 base, and the junction held 5 bases outside the gene matches. This CDR3 region has 16 residues. The DNA of the CDR3 is TGTGCCACCAGTGACCCTAGCGGGGGAATCCAAGAGACCCAGTACTTC. Translation: CATSDPSGGIQETQYF.

The CDR3 nucleotides are TGTGCCACTTCCGTGACTAGCGGGACCTACGAGCAGTACTTC. Translation gives CATSVTSGTYEQYF. V and J are TRBV19 and TRBJ2-7; 11 nucleotides align to TRBD2. V dropped 10 bases and J dropped 2; count of bases not matched to a gene: 7. Germline lookup yields CDR1 LNHDA and CDR2 SQIVND (reference sequence). The length of the CDR3 is 14 residues.

This rearrangement joins TRBV7-2 to TRBJ1-1; D remains ambiguous. V dropped 3 bases and J dropped 8 bases, with 10 bases sitting between them. In germline, CDR1 is SGHTA, CDR2 FQGNSA. This CDR3 contains 12 residues. The CDR3 loop is CASSLRIAEAFF. The CDR3 nucleotides are TGTGCCAGCAGCTTGAGGATTGCCGAAGCTTTCTTT.

This clonotype was found a few times. V and J are TRBV7-8 and TRBJ2-1; D is unresolved. Germline CDR1 SGHVS, CDR2 FQNEAQ. The V and J ends lost 1 base and 6 bases respectively, with 13 bases between them. CDR3 size: 15 residues. This CDR3 is CASSLGQLSGNEQFF. Here the CDR3 DNA reads TGTGCCAGCAGCTTAGGCCAGCTCTCAGGCAATGAGCAGTTCTTC.

There are a few counts of this clonotype. The V gene is TRBV15, the J gene TRBJ1-6; D not certain. This CDR3 contains 15 residues. V lost 0 bases and J lost 6, with 9 bases in between. Per the germline V gene, CDR1 is LNHNV and CDR2 is YYDKDF (reference sequence). CDR3 residues: CATSREGRSNSPLHF. The CDR3 DNA reads TGTGCCACCAGCAGAGAGGGAAGAAGTAATTCACCCCTCCACTTT.

The chain has TRBV25-1 and TRBJ2-2, with TRBD2 as a possible D gene (6 bases). V lost 8 bases and J 2 bases, leaving 9 bases between the germline ends. Germline CDR1 and CDR2: MGHDK and SYGVNS. CDR3 length equals 13 residues. The CDR3 loop reads CASAAGNTGELFF. The CDR3 region has the DNA TGTGCCAGCGCTGCGGGAAACACCGGGGAGCTGTTTTTT.